Each of the 18 T cell receptor beta chains below was sequenced from the same sample in a study of blood T cell repertoires in COVID-19. Data came from immunoSEQ multiplex PCR; TCRdb stores just in-frame clones and leaves some out. The data contain 55,000 to 90,000 clones, around 86% of them singletons. Sequenced: peripheral blood. The receptors were gathered from a man between 65 and 85 years old with active COVID-19.

This chain uses TRBV9 with TRBJ2-7; D is perhaps TRBD1 (6 bases). CDR1 is SGDLS and CDR2 is YYNGEE in the germline V gene. The CDR3 length is 14 residues. V dropped 4 bases and J dropped 1 base, with 12 bases sitting between them. CDR3 in amino acids: CASSPGDTSYEQYF. The DNA of the CDR3 is TGTGCCAGCAGCCCTGGGGACACTTCCTACGAGCAGTACTTC.

The chain is built from TRBV18 and TRBJ1-1; D unresolved. The V end was cut by 3 bases, the J end by 3 bases, with 5 bases between. Germline V gene sequence: CDR1 KGHSH, CDR2 LQKENI. CDR3 length equals 12 residues. The CDR3 sequence is CASSPGDTEAFF. The CDR3 nucleotides are TGTGCCAGCTCACCCGGGGACACTGAAGCTTTCTTT.

V gene TRBV7-9 combines with J gene TRBJ2-4; D unclear. Looked up from germline, CDR1 is SEHNR and CDR2 is FQNEAQ (reference sequence). V shed 5 bases and J shed 5 bases, with 16 bases lying between them. The CDR3 totals 15 residues. The chain's CDR3 is CASSPPVGFENIQYF. Written as DNA, the CDR3 is TGTGCCAGCAGCCCCCCGGTGGGCTTCGAAAACATTCAGTACTTC.

This clone was found once. One junction end disagrees with the germline gene, perhaps due to a read error. This sequence joins TRBV7-7 and TRBJ2-2; 12 bases match TRBD2. The germline CDR1 and CDR2 sequences are SSHAT and FNYEAQ (reference sequence). The CDR3 loop spans 15 amino acids. The DNA for the CDR3 is TGTGCTAGCAGCCGACTAGCGGGAGCGACCGGGGAGCTGTTTTTT. It encodes CASSRLAGATGELFF.

This rearrangement joins TRBV4-3 to TRBJ1-2; D is possibly TRBD1 (5 bases). Trimming pared 1 base from V and 4 bases from J, leaving 13 bases between. Per germline, CDR1 LGHNA and CDR2 YSLEER. The CDR3 consists of 15 residues. The CDR3 loop reads CASSQVALRGYGYTF. CDR3 DNA: TGCGCCAGCAGCCAAGTGGCACTAAGGGGCTATGGCTACACCTTC.

The chain has TRBV28 and TRBJ1-1; D might be TRBD1 (6 bases). Germline V gene sequence: CDR1 MDHEN, CDR2 SYDVKM. The length of the CDR3 is 16 residues. Between the trimmed V and J ends, which lost 1 base and 7 bases, there was a span of 19 bases. CDR3 bases: TGTGCCAGCAGTTTATACTCTATGGGGGGGCAGGGTGAAGCTTTCTTT. Amino acids: CASSLYSMGGQGEAFF.

This chain connects TRBV7-9 to TRBJ2-1; a weak D match, TRBD1 (6 bases). Germline V gene lookup returns CDR1 SEHNR and CDR2 FQNEAQ (reference sequence). The CDR3 runs to 17 residues. Deletions cut 5 bases from V and 4 bases from J, with 21 bases between. The CDR3 spells CASSPPPGHKSYNEQFF. In DNA, the CDR3 is TGTGCCAGCAGCCCCCCGCCGGGACACAAAAGTTACAATGAGCAGTTCTTC.

The chain links TRBV12-5 to TRBJ1-1, with no clear D. The germline gives CDR1 LGHNT, CDR2 FRNRAP. The CDR3 has 15 amino acids. With 1 base removed from V and 5 bases from J, the gap between germline ends came to 14 bases. The CDR3 spells CASGLGVQRDTEAFF. As DNA, the CDR3 is TGTGCTAGTGGTTTGGGGGTCCAGCGGGATACTGAAGCTTTCTTT.

The V and J genes are TRBV24-1 and TRBJ1-5; tentative D call: TRBD1 (6 bases). This CDR3 is built from 14 residues. V was trimmed by 5 bases and J by 1 base, leaving 8 bases between them. Per germline, CDR1 KGHDR and CDR2 SFDVKD. As DNA, the CDR3 is TGTGCCACCAGTGGGGGGCTGAGCAATCAGCCCCAGCATTTT. It yields the protein CATSGGLSNQPQHF.

This clone was seen once. This chain links TRBV11-2 with TRBJ2-2, with 7 bases identical to TRBD2. Germline CDR1 and CDR2: SGHAT and FQNNGV. The CDR3 is 16 residues long. The V and J ends lost 0 bases and 5 bases, in that order; junction bases with no gene match: 6. CDR3 coding DNA: TGTGCCAGCAGCTTAGAGGGAGGGTCGTTGACCGGGGAGCTGTTTTTT. Encoded protein: CASSLEGGSLTGELFF. Full variable domain (rest looked up from reference TRBV11-2 and TRBJ2-2): EAGVAQSPRYKIIEKRQSVAFWCNPISGHATLYWYQQILGQGPKLLIQFQNNGVVDDSQLPKDRFSAERLKGVDSTLKIQPAKLEDSAVYLCASSLEGGSLTGELFFGEGSRLTVL.

The chain carries TRBV4-3 and TRBJ2-7; D is unresolved. Germline CDR1 is LGHNA and CDR2 is YSLEER. V was clipped by 5 bases and J by 6 bases, with 11 bases between them. This CDR3 region has 12 residues. The CDR3 DNA is TGCGCCAGCAGCGCCGGTGGTGGCGAGCAGTACTTC. Its protein product is CASSAGGGEQYF.

V usage is TRBV7-9 and J usage is TRBJ1-2; 7 bases are shared with TRBD1. Germline-derived CDR1 and CDR2 are SEHNR and FQNEAQ (reference sequence). This CDR3 region has 17 residues. V was pared by 8 bases and J by 4 bases, with 19 bases of the junction left unmatched. The CDR3 bases are TGTGCCAGCCATCAGGGGGTGACGGAGTTTTGGGCCTATGGCTACACCTTC. It specifies CASHQGVTEFWAYGYTF.

V gene TRBV5-1 combines with J gene TRBJ2-7, with D tentatively TRBD2 (6 bases). This CDR3 is built from 13 residues. Germline lookup yields CDR1 SGHRS and CDR2 YFSETQ. V was pared by 4 bases and J by 2 bases, with 10 bases between. The CDR3 sequence: CASSRRGTYEQYF. For the CDR3, the DNA is TGCGCCAGCAGCCGCCGGGGGACCTACGAGCAGTACTTC.

The V and J genes are TRBV11-3 and TRBJ2-1; TRBD2 agrees at 8 bases. Germline V gives CDR1 SGHNT, CDR2 YENEEA. CDR3 size: 15 residues. V dropped 7 bases and J dropped 0; count of bases not matched to a gene: 5. As DNA, the CDR3 is TGTGCCAGCAAGGGGCTAGCGGGCTCCTACAATGAGCAGTTCTTC. Protein product: CASKGLAGSYNEQFF.

Comments on this clone: The junction shows a germline mismatch at one end, possibly a read error. The chain links TRBV28 to TRBJ2-7; D remains unclear. Germline assignment: CDR1 MDHEN and CDR2 SYDVKM. CDR3 length: 8 amino acids. The CDR3 is CASSHGSF. The CDR3 DNA follows: TGTGCCAGCAGTCACGGTTCCTTC.

The chain has TRBV6-2 or TRBV6-3 and TRBJ2-1, with 9 nucleotides matching TRBD2. There are 15 residues in the CDR3. V lost 5 bases to trimming and J lost 10 bases; unmatched junction nucleotides: 12. Germline values: CDR1 MNHEY, CDR2 SVGEGT. DNA of the CDR3: TGTGCCAGCAGTATAGCGGGAGTCCCGGGAGCGGAGCAGTTCTTC. Its translation: CASSIAGVPGAEQFF.

The rearrangement links TRBV5-1 to TRBJ2-3; no firm D call. CDR3 size: 12 residues. CDR1 is SGHRS and CDR2 is YFSETQ in the germline V gene. Trimming pared 0 bases from V and 6 bases from J, leaving 5 bases between. DNA for the CDR3: TGCGCCAGCAGCTTGGGGGCGGATACGCAGTATTTT. This sequence encodes CASSLGADTQYF.

This sequence joins TRBV20-1 and TRBJ2-1; D unresolved. Germline CDR1 reads DFQATT; CDR2 reads SNEGSKA (reference sequence). V was pared by 6 bases and J by 9 bases, with 12 bases between. CDR3 length: 11 residues. CDR3 residues: CSAPRGSEQFF. CDR3 coding DNA: TGCAGTGCGCCCCGCGGTAGTGAGCAGTTCTTC.